These T cell receptor beta chains were read from a single sample in a study of CD8+ T cells in alopecia areata. TCRdb's table, derived via immunoSEQ multiplex PCR, lists solely in-frame clones and lacks some. Of about 130,000 clones in the sample, roughly 50% are singletons; the top ten hold 15% to 20%. Sequenced here: CD8+ T cells sorted from blood, sampled at week 4, from a patient treated with tofacitinib. All receptors come from a human donor with alopecia areata. The CDR3 runs from the conserved cysteine through the conserved F or W. D genes are given only for firm matches. Not every row has a clone size; where given, it reads once, few, many or a size class.

D gene: NA
clone size: NA
J gene: TRBJ2-5
V gene: TRBV7-9
CDR3 protein: CASSFFGDNQETQYF
CDR3 DNA: TGTGCCAGCAGCTTTTTTGGAGATAACCAAGAGACCCAGTACTTC

D gene: NA
clone size: few
J gene: TRBJ1-1
V gene: TRBV13
CDR3 protein: CASSLGIRQNGAFF
CDR3 DNA: TGTGCCAGCAGCTTAGGGATCCGACAGAATGGGGCTTTCTTT

D gene: NA
clone size: NA
J gene: TRBJ2-1
V gene: TRBV29-1
CDR3 protein: CSVEEGEQFF
CDR3 DNA: TGCAGCGTTGAAGAGGGGGAGCAGTTCTTC

D gene: TRBD1
clone size: NA
J gene: TRBJ2-6
V gene: TRBV2
CDR3 protein: CASGQDRTSGANVLTF
CDR3 DNA: TGTGCCAGCGGACAGGACAGGACCTCTGGGGCCAACGTCCTGACTTTC

D gene: NA
clone size: NA
J gene: TRBJ2-6
V gene: TRBV9
CDR3 protein: CASSPDLSGANVLTF
CDR3 DNA: TGTGCCAGCAGCCCGGACCTCTCTGGGGCCAACGTCCTGACTTTC

D gene: NA
clone size: NA
J gene: TRBJ1-6
V gene: TRBV15
CDR3 protein: CATSRGPGQNSPLHF
CDR3 DNA: TGTGCCACCAGCAGAGGCCCGGGCCAGAATTCACCCCTCCACTTT

D gene: NA
clone size: NA
J gene: TRBJ2-7
V gene: TRBV5-1
CDR3 protein: CASSLRQAWEQYF
CDR3 DNA: TGCGCCAGCAGCCTCCGACAGGCGTGGGAGCAGTACTTC

D gene: TRBD1
clone size: few
J gene: TRBJ2-7
V gene: TRBV27
CDR3 protein: CASSSGQGLHEQYF
CDR3 DNA: TGTGCCAGCAGTTCCGGACAGGGTCTCCACGAGCAGTACTTC

D gene: TRBD1
clone size: NA
J gene: TRBJ1-1
V gene: TRBV7-6
CDR3 protein: CASSSTGDSEAFF
CDR3 DNA: TGTGCCAGCAGCTCGACCGGGGACAGTGAAGCTTTCTTT

D gene: TRBD2
clone size: few
J gene: TRBJ2-1
V gene: TRBV9
CDR3 protein: CASSAPGPGLAGDHEQFF
CDR3 DNA: TGTGCCAGCAGCGCCCCCGGTCCGGGACTAGCGGGGGACCATGAGCAGTTCTTC

D gene: NA
clone size: NA
J gene: TRBJ1-6
V gene: TRBV5-6
CDR3 protein: CASSSQTYGSPLHF
CDR3 DNA: TGTGCCAGCAGCTCTCAGACCTATGGTTCACCCCTCCACTTT

D gene: TRBD2
clone size: NA
J gene: TRBJ2-3
V gene: TRBV5-6
CDR3 protein: CASSLVELASSTDTQYF
CDR3 DNA: TGTGCCAGCAGCTTGGTAGAACTAGCGAGTAGCACAGATACGCAGTATTTT

D gene: NA
clone size: once
J gene: TRBJ2-2
V gene: TRBV27
CDR3 protein: CASSATGYVGELFF
CDR3 DNA: TGTGCCAGCAGTGCCACAGGGTACGTCGGGGAGCTGTTTTTT

D gene: NA
clone size: NA
J gene: TRBJ1-1
V gene: TRBV13
CDR3 protein: CASSFTNTEAFF
CDR3 DNA: TGTGCCAGCAGCTTTACGAACACTGAAGCTTTCTTT

D gene: NA
clone size: few
J gene: TRBJ2-2
V gene: TRBV11-2
CDR3 protein: CASSLGHTGELFF
CDR3 DNA: TGTGCCAGCAGCTTAGGGCACACCGGGGAGCTGTTTTTT

D gene: NA
clone size: NA
J gene: TRBJ2-3
V gene: TRBV30
CDR3 protein: CAWSVDGTDTQYF
CDR3 DNA: TGTGCCTGGAGTGTAGACGGCACAGATACGCAGTATTTT

D gene: NA
clone size: NA
J gene: TRBJ1-6
V gene: TRBV11-1
CDR3 protein: CASSLDSLGGNSPLHF
CDR3 DNA: TGTGCCAGCAGCTTAGACAGTCTCGGCGGTAATTCACCCCTCCACTTT

D gene: TRBD1
clone size: NA
J gene: TRBJ2-3
V gene: TRBV7-9
CDR3 protein: CASSLPIGQGTSTDTQYF
CDR3 DNA: TGTGCCAGCAGCTTACCGATTGGACAGGGTACTAGCACAGATACGCAGTATTTT

D gene: TRBD1
clone size: NA
J gene: TRBJ2-5
V gene: TRBV5-6
CDR3 protein: CASSTPGTGEETQYF
CDR3 DNA: TGTGCCAGCAGCACCCCCGGGACAGGCGAAGAGACCCAGTACTTC

D gene: NA
clone size: many
J gene: TRBJ1-6
V gene: TRBV6-1
CDR3 protein: CASSEAEASPLHF
CDR3 DNA: TGTGCCAGCAGTGAAGCGGAGGCCTCACCCCTCCACTTT

D gene: NA
clone size: NA
J gene: TRBJ2-2
V gene: TRBV5-8
CDR3 protein: CASSWDGNTGELFF
CDR3 DNA: TGTGCCAGCAGTTGGGACGGGAACACCGGGGAGCTGTTTTTT

D gene: TRBD2
clone size: NA
J gene: TRBJ2-1
V gene: TRBV4-2
CDR3 protein: CASSSDGTRIRNEQFF
CDR3 DNA: TGTGCCAGCAGCTCCGATGGGACTAGGATTCGGAATGAGCAGTTCTTC

D gene: NA
clone size: NA
J gene: TRBJ1-1
V gene: TRBV9
CDR3 protein: CASSAGGRTEAFF
CDR3 DNA: TGTGCCAGCAGTGCGGGGGGAAGGACTGAAGCTTTCTTT

D gene: NA
clone size: NA
J gene: TRBJ1-2
V gene: TRBV27
CDR3 protein: CASSFRPPFGYTF
CDR3 DNA: TGTGCCAGCAGTTTCAGGCCGCCTTTCGGCTACACCTTC

D gene: TRBD1
clone size: few
J gene: TRBJ1-2
V gene: TRBV27
CDR3 protein: CASSFDRGGDGYTF
CDR3 DNA: TGTGCCAGCAGTTTCGACAGGGGAGGGGATGGCTACACCTTC

D gene: NA
clone size: NA
J gene: TRBJ2-6
V gene: TRBV29-1
CDR3 protein: CSVVGGSGANVLTF
CDR3 DNA: TGCAGCGTTGTAGGGGGTTCTGGGGCCAACGTCCTGACTTTC

D gene: NA
clone size: NA
J gene: TRBJ1-6
V gene: TRBV13
CDR3 protein: CASSLGGAVNSPLHF
CDR3 DNA: TGTGCCAGCAGCTTAGGAGGGGCGGTTAATTCACCCCTCCACTTT

D gene: TRBD1
clone size: NA
J gene: TRBJ1-2
V gene: TRBV5-1
CDR3 protein: CASSQTGGYGYTF
CDR3 DNA: TGCGCCAGCAGCCAGACAGGGGGATATGGCTACACCTTC

D gene: NA
clone size: few
J gene: TRBJ1-2
V gene: TRBV29-1
CDR3 protein: CSVEDLSAGRVVGYTF
CDR3 DNA: TGCAGCGTTGAAGATTTGAGCGCAGGGAGGGTCGTTGGCTACACCTTC

D gene: TRBD1
clone size: once
J gene: TRBJ1-5
V gene: TRBV13
CDR3 protein: CASSSRDSSNQPQHF
CDR3 DNA: TGTGCCAGCAGCTCCCGGGACAGTAGCAATCAGCCCCAGCATTTT

D gene: NA
clone size: NA
J gene: TRBJ2-3
V gene: TRBV9
CDR3 protein: CASRPLRTDTQYF
CDR3 DNA: TGTGCCAGCAGGCCGCTCAGGACAGATACGCAGTATTTT

D gene: NA
clone size: few
J gene: TRBJ2-1
V gene: TRBV30
CDR3 protein: CAWSPKESSYNEQFF
CDR3 DNA: TGTGCCTGGTCCCCAAAGGAGTCCTCCTACAATGAGCAGTTCTTC

D gene: NA
clone size: NA
J gene: TRBJ2-1
V gene: TRBV5-4
CDR3 protein: CASSSLQGGSWNEQFF
CDR3 DNA: TGTGCCAGCAGCTCGTTACAGGGGGGGTCGTGGAATGAGCAGTTCTTC

D gene: NA
clone size: NA
J gene: TRBJ2-2
V gene: TRBV4-3
CDR3 protein: CASSPHNTGELFF
CDR3 DNA: TGCGCCAGCAGCCCACACAACACCGGGGAGCTGTTTTTT

D gene: NA
clone size: NA
J gene: TRBJ1-2
V gene: TRBV7-8
CDR3 protein: CASSQDGYGYTF
CDR3 DNA: TGTGCCAGCAGCCAGGACGGGTATGGCTACACCTTC

D gene: NA
clone size: few
J gene: TRBJ2-3
V gene: TRBV27
CDR3 protein: CASSLLGTDTQYF
CDR3 DNA: TGTGCCAGCAGTTTATTGGGCACAGATACGCAGTATTTT

D gene: NA
clone size: few
J gene: TRBJ2-7
V gene: TRBV19
CDR3 protein: CASSNLKDSYEQYF
CDR3 DNA: TGTGCCAGTAGTAACCTTAAGGACAGCTACGAGCAGTACTTC

D gene: TRBD2
clone size: NA
J gene: TRBJ2-2
V gene: TRBV10-3
CDR3 protein: CAINSGTSGELAGELFF
CDR3 DNA: TGTGCCATCAATTCCGGGACTAGCGGGGAGCTGGCCGGGGAGCTGTTTTTT

D gene: TRBD1
clone size: few
J gene: TRBJ2-7
V gene: TRBV2
CDR3 protein: CASRGQGTYEQYF
CDR3 DNA: TGTGCCAGCAGAGGACAGGGTACCTACGAGCAGTACTTC

D gene: NA
clone size: few
J gene: TRBJ1-1
V gene: TRBV5-6
CDR3 protein: CASSSANRAEAFF
CDR3 DNA: TGTGCCAGCAGCTCGGCGAACAGAGCTGAAGCTTTCTTT

D gene: NA
clone size: NA
J gene: TRBJ2-7
V gene: TRBV2
CDR3 protein: CASSWNGGPYEQYF
CDR3 DNA: TGTGCCAGCAGTTGGAACGGGGGCCCCTACGAGCAGTACTTC

D gene: NA
clone size: NA
J gene: TRBJ1-2
V gene: TRBV19
CDR3 protein: CASSSTYDYGYTF
CDR3 DNA: TGTGCCAGTAGTTCGACATATGACTATGGCTACACCTTC

D gene: NA
clone size: NA
J gene: TRBJ2-1
V gene: TRBV27
CDR3 protein: CASSSTGRFNEQFF
CDR3 DNA: TGTGCCAGCAGTTCGACAGGGAGGTTCAATGAGCAGTTCTTC

D gene: NA
clone size: NA
J gene: TRBJ2-1
V gene: TRBV19
CDR3 protein: CASMGNSYNEQFF
CDR3 DNA: TGTGCCAGTATGGGCAACAGCTACAATGAGCAGTTCTTC

D gene: TRBD2
clone size: once
J gene: TRBJ2-7
V gene: TRBV30
CDR3 protein: CAWAELAGSYEQYF
CDR3 DNA: TGTGCCTGGGCGGAACTAGCGGGGTCCTACGAGCAGTACTTC

D gene: NA
clone size: NA
J gene: TRBJ1-1
V gene: TRBV29-1
CDR3 protein: CSVRGGGTEAFF
CDR3 DNA: TGCAGCGTTCGGGGGGGAGGCACTGAAGCTTTCTTT

D gene: TRBD2
clone size: NA
J gene: TRBJ2-7
V gene: TRBV10-3
CDR3 protein: CAISEPGLAGYEQYF
CDR3 DNA: TGTGCCATCAGTGAGCCGGGACTAGCGGGGTACGAGCAGTACTTC

D gene: NA
clone size: NA
J gene: TRBJ2-2
V gene: TRBV27
CDR3 protein: CASSLVSGGNTGELFF
CDR3 DNA: TGTGCCAGCAGTTTAGTATCCGGAGGGAACACCGGGGAGCTGTTTTTT

D gene: NA
clone size: once
J gene: TRBJ2-1
V gene: TRBV7-6
CDR3 protein: CASSPQVYNEQFF
CDR3 DNA: TGTGCCAGCAGCCCGCAGGTTTACAATGAGCAGTTCTTC

D gene: TRBD1
clone size: NA
J gene: TRBJ2-5
V gene: TRBV27
CDR3 protein: CASSNRQGTETQYF
CDR3 DNA: TGTGCCAGCAGCAATCGACAGGGGACGGAGACCCAGTACTTC

D gene: NA
clone size: once
J gene: TRBJ1-4
V gene: TRBV27
CDR3 protein: CASTLSGRNEKLFF
CDR3 DNA: TGTGCCAGCACCTTGTCGGGGCGTAATGAAAAACTGTTTTTT

D gene: NA
clone size: once
J gene: TRBJ2-7
V gene: TRBV13
CDR3 protein: CASSLGSGFYEQYF
CDR3 DNA: TGTGCCAGCAGCTTAGGGTCAGGGTTTTACGAGCAGTACTTC

D gene: TRBD1
clone size: few
J gene: TRBJ1-4
V gene: TRBV13
CDR3 protein: CASSPGQPPEKLFF
CDR3 DNA: TGTGCCAGCAGCCCGGGACAGCCCCCTGAAAAACTGTTTTTT

D gene: TRBD2
clone size: NA
J gene: TRBJ2-1
V gene: TRBV6-1
CDR3 protein: CASWGLAGGPDEQFF
CDR3 DNA: TGTGCCAGCTGGGGACTAGCGGGGGGGCCAGATGAGCAGTTCTTC

D gene: TRBD1
clone size: NA
J gene: TRBJ2-7
V gene: TRBV2
CDR3 protein: CASSEGQGAYEQYF
CDR3 DNA: TGTGCCAGCAGTGAAGGCCAGGGGGCTTACGAGCAGTACTTC

D gene: NA
clone size: few
J gene: TRBJ2-5
V gene: TRBV5-6
CDR3 protein: CASSLGPIQETQYF
CDR3 DNA: TGTGCCAGCAGCTTGGGGCCGATCCAAGAGACCCAGTACTTC

D gene: TRBD2
clone size: few
J gene: TRBJ2-7
V gene: TRBV27
CDR3 protein: CASSPRTSGGPYEQYF
CDR3 DNA: TGTGCCAGCAGTCCCAGGACTAGCGGGGGGCCCTACGAGCAGTACTTC

D gene: NA
clone size: NA
J gene: TRBJ2-7
V gene: TRBV7-9
CDR3 protein: CASSRSQGKVMEQYF
CDR3 DNA: TGTGCCAGCAGCCGATCGCAGGGTAAGGTGATGGAGCAGTACTTC

D gene: TRBD1
clone size: few
J gene: TRBJ2-3
V gene: TRBV29-1
CDR3 protein: CSVWGTGEATDTQYF
CDR3 DNA: TGCAGCGTTTGGGGGACAGGGGAGGCAACAGATACGCAGTATTTT

D gene: NA
clone size: NA
J gene: TRBJ2-1
V gene: TRBV7-3
CDR3 protein: CASSADLGHEQFF
CDR3 DNA: TGTGCCAGCAGCGCGGACTTAGGCCATGAGCAGTTCTTC